The sequence of this TCR beta chain was determined in a study of identical twins. This clonotype was seen more than once but under ten times. Its matching antigen is unknown. Study-level results: The more abundant beta clonotypes in cord blood had fewer insertions, and memory repertoires did not show this.

Germline CDR1 MNHNS, CDR2 SASEGT. Germline trimming cut 4 bases from V and 6 bases from J; bases unmatched to any gene: 9. The CDR3 is 17 residues long. Donors were all healthy Caucasians. TCRdb analysed the 5' RACE reads with MiXCR anew, one entry per CDR3 protein. The profile covers about 530,000 distinct CDR3 sequences, with about 16% appearing a single time and nearly 0.45% taken by the ten largest. The sample was also reused in another study, on yellow fever vaccine responses in identical twins.

The sample comprised CD4+ T cells sorted from blood. The chain carries TRBV6-1 and TRBJ2-3, with 14 bases fitting TRBD2. The receptor was derived from a woman between 18 and 30 years old in good health. CDR3 in amino acids: CASSVTSGRVMGDTQYF. CDR3 bases: TGTGCCAGCAGTGTGACTAGCGGGAGGGTAATGGGGGATACGCAGTATTTT.